These 9 T cell receptor beta chains were sequenced from one sample in a study of T-cell reconstitution after alpha-beta-depleted transplantation in children. This sample's TCRbeta library carried unique molecular identifier barcodes. TCRdb used MiXCR to reprocess the PCR reads, holding one entry per CDR3 protein. The table shows around 380,000 distinct CDR3 sequences, with about a tenth occurring only once. Sequenced here: PBMCs from the stem cell graft donor, sampled from the stem cell graft. The receptors were gathered from a human donor who donated a stem cell graft to a child with acute myeloid leukemia.

The chain carries TRBV19 and TRBJ2-2; the D call may be TRBD1 or TRBD2 (5 bases each). This CDR3 is 18 amino acids long. The germline V gene encodes CDR1 LNHDA and CDR2 SQIVND (reference sequence). Trimming shortened V by 7 bases and J by 0 bases, and 21 bases separated the two germline ends. The CDR3 region is CASTRWQGGFANTGELFF. The CDR3, as DNA: TGTGCCAGTACCAGATGGCAGGGCGGGTTCGCGAACACCGGGGAGCTGTTTTTT.

The rearrangement links TRBV12-3 or TRBV12-4 to TRBJ1-3, with 10 bases fitting TRBD1. V dropped 2 bases and J dropped 3; count of bases not matched to a gene: 10. This CDR3 is built from 18 residues. The CDR3 is CASSLLMRTGGDGNTIYF. The DNA for the CDR3 is TGTGCCAGCAGTTTATTGATGCGGACAGGGGGTGATGGAAACACCATATATTTT.

This clonotype appeared a few times. This chain links TRBV20-1 with TRBJ1-1; D not resolved. Germline-derived CDR1 and CDR2 are DFQATT and SNEGSKA (reference sequence). This CDR3 spans 15 amino acids. Trimming shortened V by 2 bases and J by 0 bases, and 13 bases separated the two germline ends. The CDR3 protein is CSARPGNLLNTEAFF. DNA of the CDR3: TGCAGTGCTAGACCCGGAAACCTATTGAACACTGAAGCTTTCTTT.

This clonotype was seen at least ten times. The chain is built from TRBV10-3 and TRBJ2-7, with 10 nucleotides matching TRBD1. Germline-derived CDR1 and CDR2 are ENHRY and SYGVKD. The CDR3 spans 15 residues. V shed 2 bases and J 2 bases; nucleotides not matched to a gene: 3. In DNA, the CDR3 is TGTGCCATCAGTGAGACCGGGACAGGGGCCTACGAGCAGTACTTC. Translation: CAISETGTGAYEQYF.

This clonotype came up a few times. The V and J genes are TRBV20-1 and TRBJ2-1; D unresolved. This CDR3 spans 14 amino acids. V dropped 5 bases and J dropped 6 bases, with 17 bases sitting between them. Germline V lookup: CDR1 DFQATT, CDR2 SNEGSKA (reference sequence). CDR3 sequence reads: CSARREFWRNEQFF. CDR3 bases: TGCAGTGCTCGTCGTGAATTTTGGCGCAATGAGCAGTTCTTC.

This clonotype turned up a few times. The rearrangement joins TRBV20-1 to TRBJ1-2, with unresolved D. The CDR3 runs to 11 residues. Per the germline V gene, CDR1 is DFQATT and CDR2 is SNEGSKA (reference sequence). The V and J ends lost 1 base and 6 bases respectively, with 6 bases between them. The DNA for the CDR3 is TGCAGTGCTAGAGTGTCAGATGGCTACACCTTC. Protein product: CSARVSDGYTF.

This clonotype was detected a few times. This rearrangement joins TRBV5-8 to TRBJ2-7; no clear D. V shed 1 base and J shed 3 bases, with 5 bases lying between them. Germline-derived CDR1 and CDR2 are SGHTS and YDEGEE. This CDR3 is 12 amino acids long. The CDR3 reads CASSLWHYEQYV. As DNA, the CDR3 is TGTGCCAGCAGCTTGTGGCACTACGAGCAGTACGTC.

The chain employs TRBV10-3 and TRBJ2-7; a possible D gene is TRBD1 (5 bases). Germline CDR1 is ENHRY and CDR2 is SYGVKD. V lost 5 bases to trimming and J lost 10 bases, with 12 bases between them. This CDR3 spans 11 amino acids. CDR3 in DNA: TGTGCCATCAGTCCAGGGCGGTTTCAGTACTTC. This codes for CAISPGRFQYF.

This clonotype has ten or more counts. The rearrangement joins TRBV5-1 to TRBJ2-5; no firm D call. This CDR3 comprises 14 residues. Trimming took 1 base from V and 0 from J, leaving 7 bases between them. In germline, CDR1 is SGHRS, CDR2 YFSETQ. CDR3 bases: TGCGCCAGCAGCTTGAGTGGATACCAAGAGACCCAGTACTTC. This gives the protein CASSLSGYQETQYF.